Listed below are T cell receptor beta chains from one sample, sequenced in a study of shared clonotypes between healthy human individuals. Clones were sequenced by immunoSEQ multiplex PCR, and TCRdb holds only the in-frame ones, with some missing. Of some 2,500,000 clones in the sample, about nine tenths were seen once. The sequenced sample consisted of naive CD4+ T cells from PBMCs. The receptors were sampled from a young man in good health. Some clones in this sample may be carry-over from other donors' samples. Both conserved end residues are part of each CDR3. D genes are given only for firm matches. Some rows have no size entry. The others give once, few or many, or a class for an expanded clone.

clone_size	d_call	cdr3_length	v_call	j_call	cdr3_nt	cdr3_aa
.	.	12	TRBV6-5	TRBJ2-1	TGTGCCAGCAGTTCCAGGGAAAATGAGCAGTTCTTC	CASSSRENEQFF
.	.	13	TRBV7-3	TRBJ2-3	TGTGCCAGCAGCTTATTCGGGATAGATACGCAGTATTTT	CASSLFGIDTQYF
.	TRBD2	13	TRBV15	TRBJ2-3	TGTGCCACCGCAGCGGGGAGCACAGATACGCAGTATTTT	CATAAGSTDTQYF
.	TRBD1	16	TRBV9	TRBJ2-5	TGTGCCAGCAGCGTAGGGGCAGGGGGCCCCCTGGAGACCCAGTACTTC	CASSVGAGGPLETQYF
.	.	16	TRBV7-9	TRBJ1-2	TGTGCCAGCAGCTCGAGGTCCACGACAGGACACTATGGCTACACCTTC	CASSSRSTTGHYGYTF
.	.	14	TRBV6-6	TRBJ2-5	TGTGCCAGCAGTACCCGGGCCGGCCAAGAGACCCAGTACTTC	CASSTRAGQETQYF
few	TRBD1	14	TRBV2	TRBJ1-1	TGTGCCAGCACCCGGACAGGAGAGGGCACTGAAGCTTTCTTT	CASTRTGEGTEAFF
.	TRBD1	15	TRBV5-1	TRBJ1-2	TGCGCCAGCAGCCCTAGGACAGGGGAGACCTATGGCTACACCTTC	CASSPRTGETYGYTF
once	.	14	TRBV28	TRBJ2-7	TGTGCCAGCAGTTTGATAGGGGTTTCCTACGAGCAGTACTTC	CASSLIGVSYEQYF
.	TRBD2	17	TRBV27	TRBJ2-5	TGTGCCAGCAGCCCCGGTGCGGGAGGGCCAGTCTATTGGACCCAGTACTTC	CASSPGAGGPVYWTQYF
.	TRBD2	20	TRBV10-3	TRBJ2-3	TGTGCCATCAGTGAGCCCACTACGACGGGACTAGCGGGAGGCACAGATACGCAGTATTTT	CAISEPTTTGLAGGTDTQYF
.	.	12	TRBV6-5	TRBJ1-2	TGTGCCAGCCGGACCCTTAACTATGGCTACACCTTC	CASRTLNYGYTF
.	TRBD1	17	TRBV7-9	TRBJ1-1	TGTGCCAGCAGCTTAGCAGAAGGGACAGGGATGAACGCTGAAGCTTTCTTT	CASSLAEGTGMNAEAFF
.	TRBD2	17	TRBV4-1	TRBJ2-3	TGCGCCAGCAGCCAAGATCCGGGCGGGAGGGGCACAGATACGCAGTATTTT	CASSQDPGGRGTDTQYF
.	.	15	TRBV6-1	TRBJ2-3	TGTGCCAGCAGTGAACGGGGGCAGGTGTGGGATACGCAGTATTTT	CASSERGQVWDTQYF
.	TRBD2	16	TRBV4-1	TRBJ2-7	TGCGCCAGCAGCCCGGCTAGCGGGAGTCGGAGTTACGAGCAGTACTTC	CASSPASGSRSYEQYF
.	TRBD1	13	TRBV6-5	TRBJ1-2	TGTGCCAGCAGTCGACAGGGTGACTATGGCTACACCTTC	CASSRQGDYGYTF
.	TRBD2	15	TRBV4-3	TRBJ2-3	TGCGCCAGCAGCCAAGCTAGCGGGACCACAGATACGCAGTATTTT	CASSQASGTTDTQYF
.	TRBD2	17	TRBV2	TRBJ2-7	TGTGCCAGCAGGAGCCCCTTGCGCGGGAGTAACACCTACGAGCAGTACTTC	CASRSPLRGSNTYEQYF
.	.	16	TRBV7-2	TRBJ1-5	TGTGCCAGCAGCTTAGTGGGGGGGAATAGCAATCAGCCCCAGCATTTT	CASSLVGGNSNQPQHF
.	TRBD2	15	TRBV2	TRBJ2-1	TGTGCCAGCAGTGGGACTAGCGGGAGTATCAATGAGCAGTTCTTC	CASSGTSGSINEQFF
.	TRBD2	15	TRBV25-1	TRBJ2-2	TGTGCCAGCAGTGATAGCGGGAGGCACACCGGGGAGCTGTTTTTT	CASSDSGRHTGELFF
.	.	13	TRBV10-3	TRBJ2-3	TGTGCCATCAGTGGGCAAATCACAGATACGCAGTATTTT	CAISGQITDTQYF
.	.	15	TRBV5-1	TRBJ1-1	TGCGCCAGCAATCCGGGGAGTGCCTTGAACACTGAAGCTTTCTTT	CASNPGSALNTEAFF
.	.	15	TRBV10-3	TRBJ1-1	TGTGCCATCAGTGTAGACCGCTTCATGAACACTGAAGCTTTCTTT	CAISVDRFMNTEAFF
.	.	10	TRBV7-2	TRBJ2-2	TGTGCCAGCGGGAGCGGGGAGCTGTTTTTT	CASGSGELFF
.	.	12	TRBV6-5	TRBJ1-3	TGTGCCACCGCGGGCACTGGAAACACCATATATTTT	CATAGTGNTIYF
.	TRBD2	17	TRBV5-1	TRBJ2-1	TGCGCCAGCAGCCCGGTTAGCGGGAGCCAGGTGTACAATGAGCAGTTCTTC	CASSPVSGSQVYNEQFF
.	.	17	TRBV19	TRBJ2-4	TGTGCCAGTAGTAGTAGCGAGACCAGACTAGCCAAAAACATTCAGTACTTC	CASSSSETRLAKNIQYF
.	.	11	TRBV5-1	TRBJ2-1	TGCGCCAGCAGCTTACAGCAAGAGCAGTTCTTC	CASSLQQEQFF
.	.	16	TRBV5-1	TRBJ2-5	TGCGCCAGCAGCTTGGCTGGACCACGGGGCCAAGAGACCCAGTACTTC	CASSLAGPRGQETQYF
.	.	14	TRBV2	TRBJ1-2	TGTGCCAGCACCGTTACCCCCCCCGCCGGGGGCTACACCTTC	CASTVTPPAGGYTF
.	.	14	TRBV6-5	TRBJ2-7	TGTGCCAGCATCCCCCAAGCGGGCCCCTACGAGCAGTACTTC	CASIPQAGPYEQYF